A single T cell receptor beta chain is shown here with its context. The entry originates in a study of blood T cell repertoires in COVID-19. Study information: Samples representing acute and convalescent COVID-19 were sourced from the United States, Italy and Spain. T cells, B-cell-depleted T cells, or PBMCs supplied cDNA or gDNA.

Under the authors' procedure: From reference gene primer amplification, estimates of nucleated cell counts were derived. TCRdb's copy holds only in-frame clones and misses some; the assay was immunoSEQ multiplex PCR. V and J calls and clone size are those listed in that table; D and trimming were worked out from the DNA. The sample contains approximately 70,000 clones, about 90% of which appear only once. The J segment lost 6 bases and the V segment lost 0 bases, leaving 9 bases of the junction unmatched. CDR3 length equals 16 residues. Germline CDR1 reads SGHRS; CDR2 reads YFSETQ. V and J are TRBV5-1 and TRBJ2-7; 10 nucleotides align to TRBD1. This clonotype was sampled from a human donor in a cohort sampled during active COVID-19. The sample comprised peripheral blood. This chain's CDR3 is CASSLDLRGTGAEQYF. The CDR3 nucleotides read TGCGCCAGCAGCTTGGACCTAAGAGGGACAGGGGCCGAGCAGTACTTC.